This passage covers 24 T cell receptor beta chains from one sample sequenced in a study of T cells in Graves' hyperthyroidism and ophthalmopathy. Amplification of TCR beta CDR3 regions used RNA as the template. The HTBI primer set served for first-round RT-PCR of the TCR CDR3. TCRdb independently ran MiXCR on the multiplex PCR reads; one entry per CDR3 protein. Among hundreds of thousands of distinct CDR3 sequences listed, 12% to 15% were seen once. Input material: blood. The receptors here all came from a young woman with Graves' hyperthyroidism.

V gene TRBV20-1 combines with J gene TRBJ2-1, with D possibly matching TRBD1 (5 bases). CDR3 length equals 13 residues. Trimming removed 5 bases from V and 3 bases from J, with 11 bases in between. Germline V CDR1 and CDR2: DFQATT, SNEGSKA (reference sequence). The CDR3 region is CSAVAGFYNEQFF. CDR3 in DNA: TGCAGTGCTGTGGCAGGGTTCTACAATGAGCAGTTCTTC.

In this sample, this clonotype turned up many times. The genes are TRBV7-9 and TRBJ2-3; TRBD2 aligns across 7 bases. Unmatched junction bases numbered 4, after V lost 4 bases and J lost 0 bases. Germline V CDR1 and CDR2: SEHNR, FQNEAQ (reference sequence). The CDR3 is made up of 15 amino acids. The chain's CDR3 is CASSSRTSSTDTQYF. CDR3 DNA: TGTGCCAGCAGCTCCAGGACTAGTAGCACAGATACGCAGTATTTT.

V gene TRBV9 combines with J gene TRBJ1-4, with D possibly TRBD1 on 6 matching bases. Germline values: CDR1 SGDLS, CDR2 YYNGEE. This CDR3 comprises 13 residues. V lost 0 bases and J lost 7, with 7 bases in between. The CDR3 region is CASSVATGEKLFF. In DNA form, the CDR3 reads TGTGCCAGCAGCGTAGCGACAGGTGAAAAACTGTTTTTT.

Points on this clonotype: A read error is possible here, since a much larger clone lies one base away. The rearrangement joins TRBV11-1 to TRBJ1-2, with D unresolved. Germline lookup yields CDR1 SGHAT and CDR2 FQDESV (reference sequence). This CDR3 is built from 14 residues. V was cut by 3 bases and J by 0 bases, with 8 bases left in between. The CDR3 DNA is TGTGCCAGCAGCTTCCGACCAACTAACTATGGCTACACCTTC. Amino acid sequence: CASSFRPTNYGYTF.

This clonotype was counted ten times or more. The V gene is TRBV11-2, the J gene TRBJ2-1; 7 nucleotides line up with TRBD2. The CDR3 totals 17 residues. V gave up 8 bases and J gave up 3 bases; unmatched junction bases: 16. Germline CDR1 is SGHAT and CDR2 is FQNNGV. The CDR3 bases are TGTGCCAGCCGAAGTCGTGGGGCGGGAGAAAGCTACAATGAGCAGTTCTTC. This codes for CASRSRGAGESYNEQFF.

V is TRBV27 and J is TRBJ1-2, with D perhaps matching TRBD1 (6 bases). CDR3 length equals 13 residues. V dropped 6 bases and J dropped 8 bases, with 16 bases sitting between them. Germline CDR1 reads MNHEY; CDR2 reads SMNVEV (reference sequence). This CDR3 is CASRDPGAWGYTF. The CDR3 DNA reads TGTGCCAGCAGAGATCCGGGGGCTTGGGGCTACACCTTC.

This clonotype was counted at least ten times. The rearrangement links TRBV9 to TRBJ1-4; D is ambiguous. The germline V and J ends were trimmed by 0 bases and 2 bases, with 5 bases remaining between them. CDR1 is SGDLS, CDR2 YYNGEE, per germline. This CDR3 region has 14 residues. CDR3 bases: TGTGCCAGCAGCGTAGACGCGACTAATGAAAAACTGTTTTTT. It specifies CASSVDATNEKLFF.

The CDR3 loop reads CALRQAGSYEQYF. CDR3 sequence (DNA): TGTGCATTACGCCAAGCCGGCTCCTACGAGCAGTACTTC. This chain links TRBV6-1 with TRBJ2-7; D is unclear. The CDR3 spans 13 residues. Germline lookup yields CDR1 MNHNS and CDR2 SASEGT.

There are many counts of this clonotype. The chain joins TRBV2 to TRBJ1-5, with 7 bases aligning to TRBD1. The V and J ends lost 3 bases and 3 bases, in that order; junction bases with no gene match: 2. Germline V gene sequence: CDR1 SNHLY, CDR2 FYNNEI. The CDR3 is 14 residues long. This CDR3 reads CASSDDRDNQPQHF. CDR3 nucleotide sequence: TGTGCCAGCAGTGACGACAGGGACAATCAGCCCCAGCATTTT.

This chain joins TRBV19 and TRBJ1-4; TRBD1 matches at 7 bases. V gave up 6 bases and J gave up 7 bases; unmatched junction bases: 11. The CDR3 is 15 residues long. Germline V lookup: CDR1 LNHDA, CDR2 SQIVND (reference sequence). The CDR3 protein is CASSRATGLGEKLFF. The CDR3 DNA is TGTGCCAGTAGCCGGGCGACAGGGTTAGGTGAAAAACTGTTTTTT.

This clonotype turned up a few times. This chain joins TRBV9 and TRBJ2-1; D is possibly TRBD1 or TRBD2 (5 bases each). Germline V CDR1 and CDR2: SGDLS, YYNGEE. Trimming took 0 bases from V and 5 from J, leaving 15 bases between them. This CDR3 contains 16 residues. CDR3 sequence reads: CASSVATLRGHNEQFF. Written as DNA, the CDR3 is TGTGCCAGCAGCGTAGCCACGCTCCGGGGCCACAATGAGCAGTTCTTC.

At least ten counts were recorded for this clonotype. The CDR3 DNA reads as TGTGCCAGCAGCCCCTCCCCCCCTAGCACTAAGACCTACGAGCAGTACTTC. Translated: CASSPSPPSTKTYEQYF. The chain carries TRBV7-3 and TRBJ2-7, with TRBD2 as a possible D gene (5 bases). V lost 5 bases and J 2 bases, leaving 22 bases between the germline ends. The CDR3 spans 17 residues. Germline-derived CDR1 and CDR2 are SGHTA and FQGTGA.

This clonotype was seen ten or more times. For the CDR3, the DNA is TGTGCCAGCAGTCCGGACGGCTACTATGGCTACACCTTC. It encodes CASSPDGYYGYTF. The V gene is TRBV6-1, the J gene TRBJ1-2; D is undetermined. Trimming took 5 bases from V and 3 from J, leaving 10 bases between them. Germline V gene lookup returns CDR1 MNHNS and CDR2 SASEGT. This CDR3 has 13 amino acids.

This clonotype has ten or more counts. V usage is TRBV7-9 and J usage is TRBJ1-2; D is uncertain. The CDR3 is 13 residues long. CDR1 is SEHNR, CDR2 FQNEAQ, per germline (reference sequence). V lost 5 bases and J lost 4, with 11 bases in between. The CDR3 nucleotides read TGTGCCAGCAGCGATGACATCGCCTATGGCTACACCTTC. It encodes CASSDDIAYGYTF.

This clonotype was detected many times. The V call is TRBV2, the J call TRBJ2-3; possibly TRBD1 or TRBD2 for D (5 bases each). Germline V gives CDR1 SNHLY, CDR2 FYNNEI. CDR3 size: 13 residues. The V end lost 6 bases, the J end lost 8 bases, and 15 bases lay between the germline ends. The chain's CDR3 is CASRYRGLITQYF. CDR3 nucleotide sequence: TGTGCCAGCAGATACCGGGGCCTCATTACGCAGTATTTT.

This clonotype was counted only a few times. This chain links TRBV12-3 or TRBV12-4 with TRBJ1-5, with D possibly being TRBD1 (5 bases). Trimming stripped 5 bases from V and 2 bases from J, with 13 bases between. The CDR3 loop spans 15 amino acids. The CDR3 reads CASSPRVSGNQPQHF. The CDR3 DNA is TGTGCCAGCAGTCCCAGGGTAAGTGGCAATCAGCCCCAGCATTTT.

This clonotype was seen repeatedly, ten times or more. This chain joins TRBV6-2 or TRBV6-3 and TRBJ2-7; a possible D gene is TRBD1 (5 bases). Trimming shortened V by 5 bases and J by 5 bases, and 13 bases separated the two germline ends. The CDR3 consists of 13 residues. In germline, CDR1 is MNHEY, CDR2 SVGEGT. This CDR3 reads CASSQGIINEQYF. The CDR3 DNA reads TGTGCCAGCAGTCAGGGAATCATAAACGAGCAGTACTTC.

The chain combines TRBV3-1 with TRBJ1-1, with 9 positions matching TRBD1. CDR1 LGHDT and CDR2 YNNKEL come from the germline V gene (reference sequence). This CDR3 has 14 amino acids. V was clipped by 4 bases and J by 7 bases; unmatched bases: 7. CDR3 sequence: CASSLVPGQGEAFF. The CDR3 nucleotides are TGTGCCAGCAGCCTCGTTCCGGGACAGGGTGAAGCTTTCTTT.

This clonotype appeared many times. This rearrangement joins TRBV5-1 to TRBJ1-5, with TRBD1 matching over 8 bases. V shed 5 bases and J 3 bases; nucleotides not matched to a gene: 7. Germline lookup yields CDR1 SGHRS and CDR2 YFSETQ. This CDR3 comprises 15 residues. CDR3 protein: CASSSTGGPNQPQHF. DNA of the CDR3: TGCGCCAGCAGTTCCACAGGGGGACCCAATCAGCCCCAGCATTTT.

In this sample, this clonotype turned up many times. J is TRBJ1-2 and V is TRBV20-1; D not certain. Between the trimmed V and J ends, which lost 0 bases and 8 bases, there was a span of 25 bases. CDR1 is DFQATT, CDR2 SNEGSKA, per germline (reference sequence). The CDR3 runs to 17 residues. The CDR3 here is CSARDYSSFREPGGYTF. The CDR3 nucleotides are TGCAGTGCTAGAGATTACTCCAGCTTCCGGGAGCCGGGAGGCTACACCTTC.

This clonotype showed up many times. V usage is TRBV5-6 and J usage is TRBJ1-5; unclear D gene. The CDR3 length is 14 residues. Per germline, CDR1 SGHDT and CDR2 YYEEEE. Trimming stripped 1 base from V and 5 bases from J, with 10 bases between. CDR3 DNA: TGTGCCAGCAGCTTGTGGGCTAACTATCAGCCCCAGCATTTT. Its translation: CASSLWANYQPQHF.

This clonotype was recorded many times. The chain combines TRBV20-1 with TRBJ2-7; 7 nucleotides match TRBD1. The J segment lost 3 bases and the V segment lost 3 bases, leaving 5 bases of the junction unmatched. The CDR3 is 13 amino acids. Germline CDR1 and CDR2: DFQATT and SNEGSKA (reference sequence). CDR3 nucleotides: TGCAGTGCTAGTAGGGGGCGGAACTACGAGCAGTACTTC. It codes for CSASRGRNYEQYF.

This clonotype has ten or more counts. The chain carries TRBV4-1 and TRBJ1-3; the D is unclear. Trimming removed 1 base from V and 0 bases from J, with 10 bases in between. This CDR3 region has 16 residues. CDR1 is MGHRA and CDR2 is YSYEKL in the germline V gene. The CDR3: CASSQVARYSGNTIYF. Here the CDR3 DNA reads TGCGCCAGCAGCCAAGTCGCGCGTTACTCTGGAAACACCATATATTTT.

The rearrangement uses TRBV7-9 and TRBJ2-1; D assignment may be TRBD1 or TRBD2 (5 bases each). There are 12 residues in the CDR3. V gave up 5 bases and J gave up 9 bases, with 11 bases separating them. CDR1 is SEHNR, CDR2 FQNEAQ, per germline (reference sequence). The CDR3 region is CASSDVGVEQFF. DNA for the CDR3: TGTGCCAGCAGCGACGTGGGGGTTGAGCAGTTCTTC.